The 29 T cell receptor beta chains given below trace back to one sample, sequenced in a study of graft-versus-host responses after intestinal transplantation. Here immunoSEQ multiplex PCR was the method, and the copy in TCRdb shows in-frame clones only, minus some. The table has some 11,000 clones, about 83% seen once. The sample consisted of PBMCs, taken around 120 days after transplant. These receptors were obtained from a human patient who received an intestinal transplant, so some T cells may come from the graft donor.

The chain combines TRBV6-1 with TRBJ1-4; tentative D call: TRBD1 (6 bases). From germline, CDR1 is MNHNS and CDR2 SASEGT. The CDR3 sequence is 14 residues long. Between the trimmed V and J ends, which lost 2 bases and 7 bases, there was a span of 11 bases. The CDR3 here is CASSEFGGPEKLFF. DNA for the CDR3: TGTGCCAGCAGTGAATTTGGGGGGCCTGAAAAACTGTTTTTT.

The chain carries TRBV6-1 and TRBJ2-1; 9 bases are a match to TRBD2. The CDR3 runs to 15 residues. Germline CDR1 and CDR2: MNHNS and SASEGT. V was pared by 5 bases and J by 5 bases, with 7 bases of the junction left unmatched. The CDR3 nucleotides are TGTGCCAGCAGTTCCCTGGCGGGAGGGGACAATGAGCAGTTCTTC. This gives the protein CASSSLAGGDNEQFF.

This clone was observed once. The gene calls are TRBV15 and TRBJ2-4; no reliable D call. Germline-derived CDR1 and CDR2 are LNHNV and YYDKDF (reference sequence). V shed 3 bases and J shed 0 bases, with 9 bases lying between them. This CDR3 comprises 15 residues. DNA of the CDR3: TGTGCCACCAGCAGTGGTACAGTAGCCAAAAACATTCAGTACTTC. The encoded protein is CATSSGTVAKNIQYF.

This chain connects TRBV4-2 to TRBJ2-1; TRBD2 aligns across 7 bases. Germline CDR1 is LGHNA and CDR2 is YNFKEQ. This CDR3 is 16 amino acids long. J gave up 3 bases and V 1 base, and 6 bases lay outside the gene matches. CDR3 in DNA: TGTGCCAGCAGCCAAGGTTCCAGCGGGGACTACAATGAGCAGTTCTTC. Amino acid sequence: CASSQGSSGDYNEQFF.

The chain employs TRBV19 and TRBJ2-5; possibly TRBD2 for D (5 bases). CDR3 length: 14 residues. Trimming took off 5 bases at V and 5 bases at J, with 15 bases between the two ends. Germline CDR1 LNHDA, CDR2 SQIVND (reference sequence). In nucleotides, the CDR3 is TGTGCCAGTAGTCCCCGACGGGGATGGGAGACCCAGTACTTC. Its protein product is CASSPRRGWETQYF.

The gene calls are TRBV5-1 and TRBJ1-2; TRBD1 matches at 8 bases. After removal of 3 bases from V and 4 bases from J, the junction contained 5 bases not matched to a gene. This CDR3 region has 14 residues. In germline, CDR1 is SGHRS, CDR2 YFSETQ. The CDR3 DNA sequence: TGCGCCAGCAGCTCCACAGGGGGGGTCTATGGCTACACCTTC. Amino acid sequence: CASSSTGGVYGYTF.

The V and J genes are TRBV10-3 and TRBJ2-5, with D perhaps matching TRBD1 or TRBD2 (5 bases each). CDR1 ENHRY and CDR2 SYGVKD come from the germline V gene. V was pared by 0 bases and J by 1 base, with 15 bases between. This CDR3 region has 17 residues. In DNA, the CDR3 is TGTGCCATCAGTGAGTCGGATGGGGGAAGCGGCCAAGAGACCCAGTACTTC. Its protein is CAISESDGGSGQETQYF.

This sequence joins TRBV19 and TRBJ2-3; 9 bases fit TRBD2. Per germline, CDR1 LNHDA and CDR2 SQIVND (reference sequence). V dropped 4 bases and J dropped 6; count of bases not matched to a gene: 11. The CDR3 has 16 amino acids. For the CDR3, the DNA is TGTGCCAGTAGTACCCCTGCGGGAGGGCCATTGGATACGCAGTATTTT. It yields the protein CASSTPAGGPLDTQYF.

The chain is built from TRBV11-1 and TRBJ2-3, with D tentatively TRBD2 (6 bases). The CDR3 runs to 15 residues. V lost 4 bases and J lost 3, with 14 bases in between. The germline gives CDR1 SGHAT, CDR2 FQDESV (reference sequence). This chain's CDR3 is CASSWRGAWTDTQYF. The CDR3 DNA reads TGTGCCAGCAGCTGGAGGGGCGCGTGGACAGATACGCAGTATTTT.

The chain is built from TRBV7-9 and TRBJ2-1; the D is unclear. V lost 1 base and J 9 bases, leaving 7 bases between the germline ends. This CDR3 comprises 12 residues. Germline V gives CDR1 SEHNR, CDR2 FQNEAQ (reference sequence). This CDR3 reads CASSLGKSEQFF. DNA of the CDR3: TGTGCCAGCAGCTTAGGAAAAAGTGAGCAGTTCTTC. Using reference TRBV7-9 and TRBJ2-1 for the parts outside the CDR3, the full variable domain is DTGVSQNPRHKITKRGQNVTFRCDPISEHNRLYWYRQTLGQGPEFLTYFQNEAQLEKSRLLSDRFSAERPKGSFSTLEIQRTEQGDSAMYLCASSLGKSEQFFGPGTRLTVL.

The chain links TRBV18 to TRBJ1-1; 11 nucleotides line up with TRBD1. The CDR3 extends over 16 amino acids. Germline CDR1 reads KGHSH; CDR2 reads LQKENI. J was trimmed by 4 bases and V by 1 base; bases with no gene match: 5. CDR3 protein: CASSPRGQGAPTEAFF. In DNA, the CDR3 is TGTGCCAGCTCACCACGAGGACAGGGGGCCCCCACTGAAGCTTTCTTT.

This rearrangement joins TRBV10-2 to TRBJ2-5; 8 nucleotides agree with TRBD1. TRBJ2-7 explains the end of the DNA better; the J call may be wrong. The CDR3 extends over 14 amino acids. CDR1 and CDR2 (germline): WSHSY, SAAADI. The DNA of the CDR3 is TGCGCCAGCAGCGTGACAGGGGCCCTCTACGAGCAGTACTTC. This codes for CASSVTGALYEQYF.

V and J are TRBV5-1 and TRBJ2-2; 7 nucleotides agree with TRBD1. There are 13 residues in the CDR3. Germline loops: CDR1 SGHRS, CDR2 YFSETQ. Trimming cost V 5 bases and J 5 bases; bases outside gene matches: 3. The CDR3 protein is CASRGTETGELFF. CDR3 nucleotide sequence: TGCGCCAGCAGAGGGACAGAGACCGGGGAGCTGTTTTTT.

The V gene is TRBV12-5, the J gene TRBJ2-2; D gene ambiguous. Germline CDR1 and CDR2: LGHNT and FRNRAP. The CDR3 covers 13 residues. Trimming stripped 0 bases from V and 7 bases from J, with 6 bases between. The CDR3 spells CASGLVLGGELFF. For the CDR3, the DNA is TGTGCTAGTGGTTTGGTACTGGGCGGGGAGCTGTTTTTT.

This clone appeared a single time. The J gene is TRBJ2-5, the V gene TRBV28; D remains ambiguous. The ends were cut back, 6 bases at V and 5 bases at J, with 7 bases in the middle. CDR1 is MDHEN, CDR2 SYDVKM, per germline. The length of the CDR3 is 11 residues. CDR3 nucleotide sequence: TGTGCCAGCAGCCTTAGGGAGACCCAGTACTTC. Encoded protein: CASSLRETQYF.

The sample holds one count of this clone. This chain connects TRBV7-8 to TRBJ2-1; 10 positions agree with TRBD2. J lost 10 bases, V lost 3 bases, and 15 bases had no gene match. The germline V gene has CDR1 SGHVS and CDR2 FQNEAQ. This CDR3 contains 17 residues. CDR3 sequence (DNA): TGTGCCAGCAGCTTCTACCTCGGGCTAGCGGGAGAGGAAGAGCAGTTCTTC. Amino acids: CASSFYLGLAGEEEQFF.

The chain uses TRBV5-1 and TRBJ2-7; 11 nucleotides match TRBD2. Germline V gene sequence: CDR1 SGHRS, CDR2 YFSETQ. CDR3 length: 15 amino acids. Germline trimming cut 3 bases from V and 1 base from J; bases unmatched to any gene: 3. The CDR3 DNA reads as TGCGCCAGCAGCTCCGGGACTAGCGGTTCCTACGAGCAGTACTTC. This encodes CASSSGTSGSYEQYF.

This clone was seen once. V and J are TRBV12-5 and TRBJ2-7, with TRBD1 identical over 10 bases. Losses at the gene ends were 4 bases for V and 3 bases for J; bases not matched to a gene: 3. Germline CDR1 reads LGHNT; CDR2 reads FRNRAP. The CDR3 has 14 amino acids. In nucleotides, the CDR3 is TGTGCTAGTGGTTACGGGACAGGGGTCTACGAGCAGTACTTC. Its protein is CASGYGTGVYEQYF.

V is TRBV7-3 and J is TRBJ1-1; a possible D gene is TRBD1 (5 bases). Trimming stripped 3 bases from V and 9 bases from J, with 23 bases between. The CDR3 is made up of 16 amino acids. The germline V gene encodes CDR1 SGHTA and CDR2 FQGTGA. CDR3 in amino acids: CASSFRLTNGGTKAFF. In DNA form, the CDR3 reads TGTGCCAGCAGCTTCAGGCTCACGAATGGGGGAACTAAAGCTTTCTTT.

V gene TRBV19 combines with J gene TRBJ2-1, with D perhaps matching TRBD2 (5 bases). The germline CDR1 and CDR2 sequences are LNHDA and SQIVND (reference sequence). There are 14 residues in the CDR3. V shed 2 bases and J shed 2 bases, with 7 bases lying between them. The CDR3 DNA sequence: TGTGCCAGTAGTATACTAGCCGCCTACAATGAGCAGTTCTTC. Protein: CASSILAAYNEQFF.

This clone has only one observation. The V gene is TRBV27, the J gene TRBJ2-1; tentatively, D is TRBD2 (6 bases). There are 14 residues in the CDR3. The germline V gene encodes CDR1 MNHEY and CDR2 SMNVEV (reference sequence). With 3 bases removed from V and 2 bases from J, the gap between germline ends came to 8 bases. CDR3 amino acids: CASSLAGTYNEQFF. CDR3 nucleotide sequence: TGTGCCAGCAGTTTGGCGGGGACCTACAATGAGCAGTTCTTC.

The chain uses TRBV6-6 and TRBJ1-1; TRBD1 matches at 8 bases. Germline V gives CDR1 MNHNY, CDR2 SVGAGI (reference sequence). The CDR3 is made up of 13 amino acids. With 5 bases clipped from V and 4 bases from J, the junction kept 3 bases outside the gene matches. CDR3 DNA: TGTGCCAGCAGTGCAGGGGGCATCACTGAAGCTTTCTTT. It yields the protein CASSAGGITEAFF.

This chain links TRBV13 with TRBJ2-2; either TRBD1 or TRBD2 may supply D (5 bases each). With 2 bases removed from V and 6 bases from J, the gap between germline ends came to 7 bases. CDR3 length: 13 residues. Germline V gene data show CDR1 as PRHDT and CDR2 as FYEKMQ (reference sequence). This chain's CDR3 is CASSLSGPGELFF. Here the CDR3 DNA reads TGTGCCAGCAGCTTATCGGGGCCCGGGGAGCTGTTTTTT.

The chain uses TRBV6-1 and TRBJ2-3, with 7 bases matching TRBD2. This CDR3 spans 14 amino acids. Trimming took 5 bases from V and 4 from J; bases not matched to a gene: 6. CDR1 is MNHNS and CDR2 is SASEGT in the germline V gene. For the CDR3, the DNA is TGTGCCAGCAGTTATGGGCTAGCGGCAGATACGCAGTATTTT. Translated: CASSYGLAADTQYF.

The chain carries TRBV13 and TRBJ1-5; D ambiguous. CDR1 and CDR2 from the germline V gene are PRHDT and FYEKMQ (reference sequence). This CDR3 comprises 13 residues. V was pared by 4 bases and J by 7 bases, with 11 bases between. This chain's CDR3 is CASSSGVGQPQHF. CDR3 coding DNA: TGTGCCAGCAGCTCTGGAGTCGGGCAGCCCCAGCATTTT.

The J gene is TRBJ2-3, the V gene TRBV18; D call uncertain. Trimming removed 3 bases from V and 4 bases from J, with 5 bases in between. The CDR3 is 12 amino acids. Germline V CDR1 and CDR2: KGHSH, LQKENI. DNA of the CDR3: TGTGCCAGCTCACCCTTCCCAGATACGCAGTATTTT. Residues: CASSPFPDTQYF.

J is TRBJ2-7 and V is TRBV4-1; 9 bases align to TRBD1. V was pared by 3 bases and J by 4 bases, with 13 bases of the junction left unmatched. The CDR3 consists of 17 residues. Germline V gene data show CDR1 as MGHRA and CDR2 as YSYEKL. For the CDR3, the DNA is TGCGCCAGCAGCCATGTTATTACCGGGACAGGGTTTTACGAGCAGTACTTC. Translation: CASSHVITGTGFYEQYF.

Regarding this clone: The junction shows a germline mismatch at one end, possibly a read error. Other DNA variants within this sample encode the same CDR3. The chain is built from TRBV6-4 and TRBJ2-3, with TRBD1 matching 7 bases. This CDR3 spans 15 amino acids. Germline lookup yields CDR1 MRHNA and CDR2 SNTAGT. This CDR3 is CASSDSQGDTDTQYF. The CDR3, as DNA: TGTGCCAGCAGTGACTCGCAGGGGGACACAGATACGCAGTACTTT.

The rearrangement links TRBV6-6 to TRBJ1-2; D unresolved. Germline-derived CDR1 and CDR2 are MNHNY and SVGAGI (reference sequence). Trimming left V 4 bases short and J 0 bases short, with 6 bases between. The CDR3 runs to 13 residues. In DNA, the CDR3 is TGTGCCAGCAGTTCTGGGTCTAACTATGGCTACACCTTC. It is translated as CASSSGSNYGYTF.